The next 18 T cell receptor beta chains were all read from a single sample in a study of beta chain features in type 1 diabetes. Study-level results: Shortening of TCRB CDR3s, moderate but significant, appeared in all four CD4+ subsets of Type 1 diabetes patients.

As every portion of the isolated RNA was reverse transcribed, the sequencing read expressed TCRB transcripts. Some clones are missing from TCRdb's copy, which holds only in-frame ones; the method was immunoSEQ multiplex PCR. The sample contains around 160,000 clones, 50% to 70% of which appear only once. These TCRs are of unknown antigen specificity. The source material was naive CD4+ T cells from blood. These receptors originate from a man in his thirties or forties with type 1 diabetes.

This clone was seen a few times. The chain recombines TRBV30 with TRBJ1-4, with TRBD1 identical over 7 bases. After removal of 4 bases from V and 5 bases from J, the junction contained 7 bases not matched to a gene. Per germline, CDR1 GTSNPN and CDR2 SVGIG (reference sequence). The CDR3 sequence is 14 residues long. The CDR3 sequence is CAWNKDRLNEKLFF. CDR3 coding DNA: TGTGCCTGGAACAAGGACAGGCTCAATGAAAAACTGTTTTTT.

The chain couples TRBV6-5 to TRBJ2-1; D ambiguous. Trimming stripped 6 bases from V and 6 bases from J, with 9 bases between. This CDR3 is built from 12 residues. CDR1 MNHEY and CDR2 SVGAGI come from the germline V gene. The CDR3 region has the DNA TGTGCCAGCAGCCACGACCTCAATGAGCAGTTCTTC. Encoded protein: CASSHDLNEQFF.

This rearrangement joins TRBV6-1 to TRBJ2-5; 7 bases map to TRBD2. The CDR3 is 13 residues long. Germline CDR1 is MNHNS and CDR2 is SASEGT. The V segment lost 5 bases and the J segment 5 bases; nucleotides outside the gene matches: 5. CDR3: CASSYNGRETQYF. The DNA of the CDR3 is TGTGCCAGCAGTTATAACGGGAGGGAGACCCAGTACTTC.

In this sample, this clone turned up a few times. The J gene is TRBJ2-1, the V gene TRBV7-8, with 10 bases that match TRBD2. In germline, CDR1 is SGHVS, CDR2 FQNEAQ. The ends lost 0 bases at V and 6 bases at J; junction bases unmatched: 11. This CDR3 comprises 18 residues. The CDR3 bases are TGTGCCAGCAGCTTAGCCCACCCTACTAGCGGGGCCTTCAATGAGCAGTTCTTC. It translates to CASSLAHPTSGAFNEQFF.

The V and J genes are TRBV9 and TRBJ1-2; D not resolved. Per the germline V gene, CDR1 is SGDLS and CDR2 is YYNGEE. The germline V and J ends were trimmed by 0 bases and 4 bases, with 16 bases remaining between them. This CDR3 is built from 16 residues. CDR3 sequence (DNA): TGTGCCAGCAGCGTAGCGCCCCAACAGCAACTCTATGGCTACACCTTC. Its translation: CASSVAPQQQLYGYTF.

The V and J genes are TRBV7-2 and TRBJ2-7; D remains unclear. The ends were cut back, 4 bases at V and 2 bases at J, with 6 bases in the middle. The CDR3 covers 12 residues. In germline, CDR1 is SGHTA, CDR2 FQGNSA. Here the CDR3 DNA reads TGTGCCAGCAGCTCCCGCCCCTACGAGCAGTACTTC. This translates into CASSSRPYEQYF.

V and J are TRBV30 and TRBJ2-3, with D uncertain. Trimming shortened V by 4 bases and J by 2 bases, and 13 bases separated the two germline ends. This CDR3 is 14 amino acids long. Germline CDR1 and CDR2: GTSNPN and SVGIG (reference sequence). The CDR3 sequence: CAWTSNAATDTQYF. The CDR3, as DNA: TGTGCCTGGACCTCGAATGCGGCCACAGATACGCAGTATTTT. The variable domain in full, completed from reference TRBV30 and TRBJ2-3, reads SQTIHQWPATLVQPVGSPLSLECTVEGTSNPNLYWYRQAAGRGLQLLFYSVGIGQISSEVPQNLSASRPQDRQFILSSKKLLLSDSGFYLCAWTSNAATDTQYFGPGTRLTVL.

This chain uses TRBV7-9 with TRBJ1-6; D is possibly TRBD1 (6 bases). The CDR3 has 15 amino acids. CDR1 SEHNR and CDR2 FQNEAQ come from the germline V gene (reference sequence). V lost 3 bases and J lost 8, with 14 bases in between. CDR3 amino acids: CASSLTERGYSPLHF. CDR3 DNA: TGTGCCAGCAGCTTGACAGAGAGGGGGTATTCACCCCTCCACTTT.

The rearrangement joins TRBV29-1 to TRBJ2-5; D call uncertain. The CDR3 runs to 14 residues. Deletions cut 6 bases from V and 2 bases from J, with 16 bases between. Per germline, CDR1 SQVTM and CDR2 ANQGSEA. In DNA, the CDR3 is TGCAGCGTCTCCCAAAATCGTGGTCAAGAGACCCAGTACTTC. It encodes CSVSQNRGQETQYF.

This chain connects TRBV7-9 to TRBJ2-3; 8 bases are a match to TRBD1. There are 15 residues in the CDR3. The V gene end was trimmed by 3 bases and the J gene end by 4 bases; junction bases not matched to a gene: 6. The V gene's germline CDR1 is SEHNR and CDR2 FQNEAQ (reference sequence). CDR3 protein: CASSFDRGGADTQYF. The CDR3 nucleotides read TGTGCCAGCAGCTTCGACAGGGGTGGCGCAGATACGCAGTATTTT. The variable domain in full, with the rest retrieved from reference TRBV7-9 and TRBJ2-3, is DTGVSQNPRHKITKRGQNVTFRCDPISEHNRLYWYRQTLGQGPEFLTYFQNEAQLEKSRLLSDRFSAERPKGSFSTLEIQRTEQGDSAMYLCASSFDRGGADTQYFGPGTRLTVL.

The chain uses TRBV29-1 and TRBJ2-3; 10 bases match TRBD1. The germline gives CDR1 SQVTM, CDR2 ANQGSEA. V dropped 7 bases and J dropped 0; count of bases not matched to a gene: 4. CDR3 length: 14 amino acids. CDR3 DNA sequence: TGCAGCGAGGGGACAGGGGAAAGCACAGATACGCAGTATTTT. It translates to CSEGTGESTDTQYF.

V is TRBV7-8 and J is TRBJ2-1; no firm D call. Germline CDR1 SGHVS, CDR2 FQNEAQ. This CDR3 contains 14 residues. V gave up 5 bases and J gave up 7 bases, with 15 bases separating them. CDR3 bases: TGTGCCAGCAGCCCATTGATGGCTGGGAATGAGCAGTTCTTC. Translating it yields CASSPLMAGNEQFF.

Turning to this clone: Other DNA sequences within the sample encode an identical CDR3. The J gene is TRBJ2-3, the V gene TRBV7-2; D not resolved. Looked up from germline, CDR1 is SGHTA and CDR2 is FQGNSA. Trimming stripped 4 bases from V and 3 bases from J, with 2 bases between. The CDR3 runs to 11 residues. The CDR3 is CASSSTDTQYF. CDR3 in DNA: TGTGCCAGCAGCTCTACAGATACGCAGTATTTT.

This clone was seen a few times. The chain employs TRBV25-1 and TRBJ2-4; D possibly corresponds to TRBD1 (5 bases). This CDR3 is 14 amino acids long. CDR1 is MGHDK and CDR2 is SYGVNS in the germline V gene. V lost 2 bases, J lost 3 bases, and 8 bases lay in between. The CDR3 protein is CASSEGHLKNIQYF. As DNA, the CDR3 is TGTGCCAGCAGTGAAGGACATCTCAAAAACATTCAGTACTTC. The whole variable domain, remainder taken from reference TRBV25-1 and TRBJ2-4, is EADIYQTPRYLVIGTGKKITLECSQTMGHDKMYWYQQDPGMELHLIHYSYGVNSTEKGDLSSESTVSRIRTEHFPLTLESARPSHTSQYLCASSEGHLKNIQYFGAGTRLSVL.

DNA for the CDR3: TGTGCCAGCAGCTTAGTAAAAGGAGGGGCCTACGAGCAGTACTTC. It specifies CASSLVKGGAYEQYF. The V call is TRBV7-2, the J call TRBJ2-7; TRBD2 is a possible D gene (6 bases). CDR1 and CDR2 from the germline V gene are SGHTA and FQGNSA. V was trimmed by 1 base and J by 2 bases, leaving 12 bases between them. The CDR3 runs to 15 residues.

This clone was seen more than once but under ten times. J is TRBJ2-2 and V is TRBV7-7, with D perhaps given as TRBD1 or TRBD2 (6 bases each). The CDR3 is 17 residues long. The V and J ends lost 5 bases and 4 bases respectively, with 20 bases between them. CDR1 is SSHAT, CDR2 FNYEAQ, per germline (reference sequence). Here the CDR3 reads CASSRGAGRWSTGELFF. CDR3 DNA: TGTGCCAGCAGCAGGGGGGCAGGGAGATGGAGCACCGGGGAGCTGTTTTTT.

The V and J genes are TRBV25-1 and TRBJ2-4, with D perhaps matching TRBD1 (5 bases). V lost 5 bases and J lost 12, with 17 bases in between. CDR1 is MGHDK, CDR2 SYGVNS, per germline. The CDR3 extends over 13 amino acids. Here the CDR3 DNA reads TGTGCCAGCAGTACATCGACAGATGCCGGTCAGTACTTC. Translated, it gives CASSTSTDAGQYF.

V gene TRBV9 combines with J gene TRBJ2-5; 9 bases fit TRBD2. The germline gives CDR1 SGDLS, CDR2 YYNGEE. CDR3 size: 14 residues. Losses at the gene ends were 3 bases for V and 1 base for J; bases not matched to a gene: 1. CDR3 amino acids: CASSAGLAQETQYF. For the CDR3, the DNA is TGTGCCAGCAGCGCGGGACTAGCCCAAGAGACCCAGTACTTC.